What follows are 18 T cell receptor beta chains derived from one specimen sequenced in a study of PD-L1 blockade in urothelial cancer. Profiled with immunoSEQ multiplex PCR; TCRdb holds only in-frame clones, not every one. The table lists tens of thousands of clones, about 88% of them singletons. The specimen was PBMCs, collected around atezolizumab (anti-PD-L1) treatment. The receptor source for this set is a man between 60 and 75 years old with urothelial cancer.

This clone was observed once. In DNA, the CDR3 is TGTGCCAGCAGTTACTGGGGAGGGAACATTCAGTACTTC. Protein product: CASSYWGGNIQYF. This chain links TRBV6-5 with TRBJ2-4; 7 bases fit TRBD2. V trimming: 1 base; J trimming: 7 bases; junction bases outside the gene matches: 1. The CDR3 has 13 amino acids. Germline CDR1 is MNHEY and CDR2 is SVGAGI.

This clone was picked up one time. The J gene is TRBJ1-1, the V gene TRBV6-1; D possibly corresponds to TRBD1 (5 bases). V was trimmed by 9 bases and J by 5 bases, leaving 22 bases between them. This CDR3 spans 15 amino acids. Germline CDR1 is MNHNS and CDR2 is SASEGT. This chain's CDR3 is CASLSEVGGRTEAFF. The DNA for the CDR3 is TGTGCCAGTCTGTCTGAGGTGGGGGGTCGTACTGAAGCTTTCTTT.

The V gene is TRBV5-4, the J gene TRBJ2-5; weak D call: TRBD1 (7 bases). Germline V gene data show CDR1 as SGHNT and CDR2 as YYREEE (reference sequence). The V end lost 3 bases, the J end lost 5 bases, and 17 bases lay between the germline ends. This CDR3 region has 15 residues. CDR3 coding DNA: TGTGCCAGCAGCTCAGGGGGGATGAGGGGGGAGACCCAGTACTTC. Protein: CASSSGGMRGETQYF.

V usage is TRBV27 and J usage is TRBJ2-3, with no clear D. This CDR3 region has 13 residues. Germline V gene lookup returns CDR1 MNHEY and CDR2 SMNVEV (reference sequence). V was clipped by 3 bases and J by 0 bases, with 4 bases between them. The CDR3 DNA follows: TGTGCCAGCAGTTTCTCGAGCACAGATACGCAGTATTTT. The encoded protein is CASSFSSTDTQYF.

The genes are TRBV4-2 and TRBJ2-1; D uncertain. CDR3 size: 12 residues. Germline V gene data show CDR1 as LGHNA and CDR2 as YNFKEQ. Trimming cost V 1 base and J 5 bases, with 3 bases left between them. For the CDR3, the DNA is TGTGCCAGCAGCCAAGTAGACAATGAGCAGTTCTTC. It translates to CASSQVDNEQFF.

This chain joins TRBV6-4 and TRBJ2-1, with 12 positions matching TRBD2. The CDR3 totals 15 residues. The germline gives CDR1 MRHNA, CDR2 SNTAGT. After removal of 3 bases from V and 4 bases from J, the junction contained 1 base not matched to a gene. In nucleotides, the CDR3 is TGTGCCAGCAGTGAAGGACTAGCGGGATACAATGAGCAGTTCTTC. Protein product: CASSEGLAGYNEQFF.

The chain recombines TRBV29-1 with TRBJ1-2; 7 bases are shared with TRBD1. The junction had 9 bases not matched to a gene; V was cut back by 3 bases and J by 8 bases. The germline V gene has CDR1 SQVTM and CDR2 ANQGSEA. The CDR3 runs 13 residues. The CDR3 spells CSVDSTGQRGYTF. The CDR3 bases are TGCAGCGTTGATTCGACAGGGCAGAGGGGCTACACCTTC.

V gene TRBV5-1 combines with J gene TRBJ2-1, with D possibly matching TRBD2 (6 bases). V shed 0 bases and J shed 10 bases, with 26 bases lying between them. CDR3 length: 18 amino acids. Germline CDR1 is SGHRS and CDR2 is YFSETQ. Here the CDR3 reads CASSLAPMGLRTLEEQFF. Written as DNA, the CDR3 is TGCGCCAGCAGCTTGGCTCCGATGGGACTGCGTACCCTAGAGGAGCAGTTCTTC.

The sample holds one count of this clone. V and J are TRBV4-1 and TRBJ1-2; D gene ambiguous. V dropped 3 bases and J dropped 4 bases, with 6 bases sitting between them. This CDR3 spans 12 amino acids. Germline lookup yields CDR1 MGHRA and CDR2 YSYEKL. The CDR3 region has the DNA TGCGCCAGCAGCCAGGGCTTCTATGGCTACACCTTC. This encodes CASSQGFYGYTF.

In its sample, this clone was seen once. The rearrangement links TRBV4-1 to TRBJ2-5, with a tentative D call TRBD2 (5 bases). Trimming took 4 bases from V and 2 from J, leaving 14 bases between them. The CDR3 contains 15 residues. Looked up from germline, CDR1 is MGHRA and CDR2 is YSYEKL. CDR3 protein: CASSPHGLAQETQYF. In nucleotides, the CDR3 is TGCGCCAGCAGCCCACACGGACTCGCTCAAGAGACCCAGTACTTC.

For the CDR3, the DNA is TGTGCCAGCAGTAATGACAGGGGGCAAGCTAATGAAAAACTGTTTTTT. It encodes CASSNDRGQANEKLFF. V gene TRBV25-1 combines with J gene TRBJ1-4; 10 bases are a match to TRBD1. Germline V lookup: CDR1 MGHDK, CDR2 SYGVNS. This CDR3 comprises 16 residues. V shed 5 bases, J shed 3 bases, and the junction held 6 bases outside the gene matches.

This clone is a singleton in its sample. The rearrangement joins TRBV5-5 to TRBJ2-5, with 9 bases fitting TRBD2. With 5 bases clipped from V and 7 bases from J, the junction kept 21 bases outside the gene matches. In germline, CDR1 is SGHKS, CDR2 YYEKEE (reference sequence). The CDR3 covers 18 residues. The CDR3 coding sequence is TGTGCCAGCAGATCGGACACCCGGTTAGCGGGAGAGTCCCCGACCCAGTACTTC. Translating gives CASRSDTRLAGESPTQYF.

The chain employs TRBV5-6 and TRBJ1-5, with TRBD1 identical over 10 bases. From germline, CDR1 is SGHDT and CDR2 YYEEEE. The CDR3 loop spans 17 amino acids. After removal of 3 bases from V and 4 bases from J, the junction contained 10 bases not matched to a gene. CDR3 protein: CASSSTGDRGGNQPQHF. The CDR3 DNA follows: TGTGCCAGCAGCTCGACGGGGGACAGGGGAGGAAATCAGCCCCAGCATTTT. Supplemented by reference TRBV5-6 and TRBJ1-5, the full variable domain reads DAGVTQSPTHLIKTRGQQVTLRCSPKSGHDTVSWYQQALGQGPQFIFQYYEEEERQRGNFPDRFSGHQFPNYSSELNVNALLLGDSALYLCASSSTGDRGGNQPQHFGDGTRLSIL.

This clone was recorded once. The rearrangement uses TRBV5-6 and TRBJ2-7, with TRBD2 matching over 10 bases. J gave up 6 bases and V 2 bases, and 5 bases lay outside the gene matches. Looked up from germline, CDR1 is SGHDT and CDR2 is YYEEEE. CDR3 length: 14 residues. This CDR3 is CASSLAGGPVEQYF. Written as DNA, the CDR3 is TGTGCCAGCAGCTTAGCGGGGGGGCCGGTCGAGCAGTACTTC.

V is TRBV30 and J is TRBJ1-1; no clear D gene. The CDR3 is 12 amino acids. Germline V gene data show CDR1 as GTSNPN and CDR2 as SVGIG (reference sequence). The ends were cut back, 2 bases at V and 11 bases at J, with 15 bases in the middle. CDR3 loop: CAWSLGGRVAFF. CDR3 coding DNA: TGTGCCTGGAGTCTGGGCGGGAGGGTGGCTTTCTTT.

This clone was counted between two and nine times. The chain employs TRBV25-1 and TRBJ1-1; 9 positions agree with TRBD1. The germline V gene has CDR1 MGHDK and CDR2 SYGVNS. Trimming at V came to 6 bases and at J to 3 bases, leaving 11 bases not matched to a gene. The CDR3 extends over 16 amino acids. This chain's CDR3 is CASRVNRDRAYTEAFF. For the CDR3, the DNA is TGTGCCAGCAGAGTGAACCGGGACAGGGCTTACACTGAAGCTTTCTTT.

This chain uses TRBV28 with TRBJ1-5, with 10 positions matching TRBD1. Germline CDR1 reads MDHEN; CDR2 reads SYDVKM. This CDR3 region has 16 residues. V lost 6 bases to trimming and J lost 3 bases; unmatched junction nucleotides: 8. As DNA, the CDR3 is TGTGCCAGCAGCACTCGGGGGACAGGGGACAATCAGCCCCAGCATTTT. This gives the protein CASSTRGTGDNQPQHF. The variable domain in full, with the rest retrieved from reference TRBV28 and TRBJ1-5, is DVKVTQSSRYLVKRTGEKVFLECVQDMDHENMFWYRQDPGLGLRLIYFSYDVKMKEKGDIPEGYSVSREKKERFSLILESASTNQTSMYLCASSTRGTGDNQPQHFGDGTRLSIL.

The rearrangement uses TRBV6-5 and TRBJ1-2; no clear D. There are 15 residues in the CDR3. The V gene's germline CDR1 is MNHEY and CDR2 SVGAGI. V lost 2 bases and J lost 0, with 10 bases in between. The CDR3 DNA follows: TGTGCCAGCAGTTACACCGCAGGTGCTAACTATGGCTACACCTTC. It yields the protein CASSYTAGANYGYTF.